These 32 T cell receptor beta chains share one sample of origin, sequenced in a study of cytomegalovirus exposure and HLA in healthy donors. The primer mix had 60 Vbeta and 13 Jbeta primers. Profiling relied on immunoSEQ multiplex PCR, and the TCRdb table lists in-frame clones only, not all of them. The sample includes about 150,000 clones, about 88% of them seen just once. The sequenced sample was PBMCs. Every receptor here comes from a woman in her late teens or twenties in good health and CMV-seronegative.

The CDR3 loop reads CASSFYPWVAGSHEQYF. The DNA of the CDR3 is TGTGCCAGCAGTTTCTACCCCTGGGTAGCGGGGTCCCACGAGCAGTACTTC. The rearrangement uses TRBV27 and TRBJ2-7; 8 bases fit TRBD2. V gave up 3 bases and J gave up 5 bases; unmatched junction bases: 15. Germline V gives CDR1 MNHEY, CDR2 SMNVEV (reference sequence). The CDR3 spans 17 residues.

In this sample, this clone turned up once. The V gene is TRBV21-1, the J gene TRBJ1-5. TRBV21-1 is shown as a pseudogene. CDR3 length: 13 residues. CDR3 nucleotide sequence: TGTGCCAGCAGCCGCGGCGGGGGAGAGCCCCAGCATTTT. Translating gives CASSRGGGEPQHF.

The rearrangement uses TRBV5-1 and TRBJ2-1; D uncertain. Germline V lookup: CDR1 SGHRS, CDR2 YFSETQ. V lost 3 bases and J 0 bases, leaving 16 bases between the germline ends. CDR3 length: 17 amino acids. CDR3 sequence reads: CASSWSILESSYNEQFF. CDR3 sequence (DNA): TGCGCCAGCAGCTGGAGCATTTTGGAGAGCTCCTACAATGAGCAGTTCTTC.

The rearrangement joins TRBV28 to TRBJ2-1; TRBD2 agrees at 7 bases. From germline, CDR1 is MDHEN and CDR2 SYDVKM. There are 13 residues in the CDR3. Trimming took 3 bases from V and 10 from J; bases not matched to a gene: 6. In DNA, the CDR3 is TGTGCCAGCAGTTTGGGAGGGGTCGGCGAGCAGTTCTTC. Amino acid sequence: CASSLGGVGEQFF. Full variable domain (rest looked up from reference TRBV28 and TRBJ2-1): DVKVTQSSRYLVKRTGEKVFLECVQDMDHENMFWYRQDPGLGLRLIYFSYDVKMKEKGDIPEGYSVSREKKERFSLILESASTNQTSMYLCASSLGGVGEQFFGPGTRLTVL.

The rearrangement links TRBV18 to TRBJ2-3; TRBD1 matches at 8 bases. The CDR3 contains 16 residues. Germline V gene sequence: CDR1 KGHSH, CDR2 LQKENI. The V gene end was trimmed by 2 bases and the J gene end by 1 base; junction bases not matched to a gene: 5. CDR3 in amino acids: CASSPRWTGRTDTQYF. CDR3 DNA: TGTGCCAGCTCACCAAGGTGGACAGGGCGCACAGATACGCAGTATTTT.

This clone was counted once. J is TRBJ1-2 and V is TRBV30; 9 positions match TRBD1. This CDR3 is built from 14 residues. Looked up from germline, CDR1 is GTSNPN and CDR2 is SVGIG (reference sequence). After removal of 2 bases from V and 3 bases from J, the junction contained 4 bases not matched to a gene. CDR3 nucleotide sequence: TGTGCCTGGAGTTCAGGACAGGGGTACTATGGCTACACCTTC. It translates to CAWSSGQGYYGYTF.

Written as DNA, the CDR3 is TGTGCCAGCAGTCCGACTTGGGGCGGGGTCCACAATGAGCAGTTCTTC. It translates to CASSPTWGGVHNEQFF. The rearrangement uses TRBV27 and TRBJ2-1; D is perhaps TRBD2 (6 bases). The CDR3 runs 16 residues. Germline V lookup: CDR1 MNHEY, CDR2 SMNVEV (reference sequence). The V end was cut by 5 bases, the J end by 5 bases, with 19 bases between.

The chain employs TRBV19 and TRBJ2-1, with TRBD2 matching over 12 bases. CDR1 LNHDA and CDR2 SQIVND come from the germline V gene (reference sequence). CDR3 size: 15 residues. Trimming removed 3 bases from V and 8 bases from J; junction bases left unmatched: 5. CDR3 nucleotides: TGTGCCAGTAGTATCATCCTAGCGGGGGGGGATGAGCAGTTCTTC. It codes for CASSIILAGGDEQFF.

The V call is TRBV21-1, the J call TRBJ2-1; the table's D call of TRBD2 was not tested on the DNA. TRBV21-1 is listed as a pseudogene. CDR3 length: 18 residues. The CDR3, as DNA: TGTGCCAGCAGCAAACCAACTAGCGGGCCCTCCTCCTACAATGAGCAGTTCTTC. Translation gives CASSKPTSGPSSYNEQFF.

The chain employs TRBV27 and TRBJ2-3; 8 bases line up with TRBD2. V lost 5 bases and J lost 5; bases outside the gene matches: 9. This CDR3 comprises 15 residues. Germline CDR1 is MNHEY and CDR2 is SMNVEV (reference sequence). Here the CDR3 reads CASSRTSPILDTQYF. CDR3 DNA sequence: TGTGCCAGCAGTAGGACTAGCCCGATATTAGATACGCAGTATTTT.

The genes are TRBV7-2 and TRBJ2-1; 8 positions agree with TRBD1. The CDR3 sequence is 13 residues long. CDR1 and CDR2 from the germline V gene are SGHTA and FQGNSA. V lost 5 bases to trimming and J lost 8 bases; unmatched junction nucleotides: 5. The CDR3 DNA reads TGTGCCAGCAGCCAGGACAGGGTGGATGAGCAGTTCTTC. Translation gives CASSQDRVDEQFF.

This chain connects TRBV7-8 to TRBJ2-1; 10 bases line up with TRBD2. CDR3 size: 19 residues. V was pared by 2 bases and J by 4 bases, with 14 bases of the junction left unmatched. Germline V gene data show CDR1 as SGHVS and CDR2 as FQNEAQ. The CDR3 coding sequence is TGTGCCAGCAGCTTAAGACCGGGACTAGCGCGAGAAGAGTACAATGAGCAGTTCTTC. Translating it yields CASSLRPGLAREEYNEQFF.

This chain uses TRBV7-2 with TRBJ2-7, with D perhaps TRBD2 (7 bases). Trimming shortened V by 5 bases and J by 9 bases, and 14 bases separated the two germline ends. This CDR3 comprises 12 residues. Looked up from germline, CDR1 is SGHTA and CDR2 is FQGNSA. The CDR3 region is CASSPGGAPQYF. CDR3 in DNA: TGTGCCAGCAGCCCTGGGGGGGCCCCGCAGTACTTC.

A single count supports this clone. The genes are TRBV4-1 and TRBJ1-2, with TRBD1 identical over 10 bases. Germline V lookup: CDR1 MGHRA, CDR2 YSYEKL. CDR3 length: 15 residues. V was clipped by 3 bases and J by 4 bases; unmatched bases: 5. The DNA for the CDR3 is TGCGCCAGCAGCCAGGCGACAGGGGGCACCTATGGCTACACCTTC. This sequence encodes CASSQATGGTYGYTF.

The rearrangement links TRBV7-2 to TRBJ2-3, with TRBD1 matching 9 bases. The CDR3 contains 15 residues. With 4 bases clipped from V and 3 bases from J, the junction kept 5 bases outside the gene matches. Germline V lookup: CDR1 SGHTA, CDR2 FQGNSA. CDR3 amino acids: CASSSTGGETDTQYF. The CDR3 DNA is TGTGCCAGCAGCTCAACAGGGGGCGAAACAGATACGCAGTATTTT.

This clone was observed a few times. The chain has TRBV5-4 and TRBJ2-7; 8 positions agree with TRBD2. Trimming at V came to 7 bases and at J to 2 bases, leaving 8 bases not matched to a gene. This CDR3 contains 14 residues. The germline V gene has CDR1 SGHNT and CDR2 YYREEE (reference sequence). The DNA of the CDR3 is TGTGCCAGCCGACCAGCGGGAGAGGCCTACGAGCAGTACTTC. Protein sequence: CASRPAGEAYEQYF.

This clone was counted a single time. The rearrangement joins TRBV7-2 to TRBJ2-3; TRBD1 matches at 8 bases. V dropped 0 bases and J dropped 10; count of bases not matched to a gene: 9. This CDR3 is built from 15 residues. CDR1 and CDR2 from the germline V gene are SGHTA and FQGNSA. The CDR3 loop reads CASSLAAGGSHSQYF. In DNA, the CDR3 is TGTGCCAGCAGCTTAGCGGCAGGGGGCTCCCATTCGCAGTATTTT.

In this sample, this clone turned up a few times. This chain uses TRBV27 with TRBJ1-6; TRBD1 matches at 7 bases. V gave up 6 bases and J gave up 0 bases; unmatched junction bases: 14. Germline V gene data show CDR1 as MNHEY and CDR2 as SMNVEV (reference sequence). The CDR3 spans 19 residues. The CDR3 reads CASSQRRDSYSSYNSPLHF. CDR3 sequence (DNA): TGTGCCAGCAGCCAGAGAAGGGACAGTTATAGCTCCTATAATTCACCCCTCCACTTT.

This rearrangement joins TRBV7-2 to TRBJ1-2; TRBD1 agrees at 12 bases. The CDR3 runs to 15 residues. V shed 3 bases and J 7 bases; nucleotides not matched to a gene: 6. Looked up from germline, CDR1 is SGHTA and CDR2 is FQGNSA. The CDR3 sequence is CASSFGGQGAGGYTF. In DNA, the CDR3 is TGTGCCAGCAGCTTTGGGGGACAGGGGGCGGGTGGCTACACCTTC.

The chain links TRBV28 to TRBJ1-4, with TRBD1 matching over 8 bases. The CDR3 contains 14 residues. CDR1 is MDHEN, CDR2 SYDVKM, per germline. The V segment lost 6 bases and the J segment 4 bases; nucleotides outside the gene matches: 4. The DNA for the CDR3 is TGTGCCAGCAGCCTGACAGGGGTTAATGAAAAACTGTTTTTT. As protein: CASSLTGVNEKLFF.

This clone showed up just a few times. DNA of the CDR3: TGTGCCAGCAGCGGCCAGACAGGGACGGGAAACACCATATATTTT. Translation gives CASSGQTGTGNTIYF. The chain links TRBV9 to TRBJ1-3; TRBD1 matches 7 bases. Losses at the gene ends were 3 bases for V and 4 bases for J; bases not matched to a gene: 7. Germline CDR1 and CDR2: SGDLS and YYNGEE. This CDR3 has 15 amino acids.

The chain couples TRBV30 to TRBJ2-3; TRBD1 aligns across 7 bases. Per the germline V gene, CDR1 is GTSNPN and CDR2 is SVGIG (reference sequence). The CDR3 loop spans 11 amino acids. Trimming cost V 1 base and J 8 bases; bases outside gene matches: 0. The CDR3 DNA reads TGTGCCTGGAGTGCAGGGGGTACGCAGTATTTT. Amino acids: CAWSAGGTQYF.

V usage is TRBV18 and J usage is TRBJ1-2; TRBD1 might be the D (6 bases). Germline CDR1 is KGHSH and CDR2 is LQKENI. Trimming cost V 4 bases and J 4 bases, with 19 bases left between them. This CDR3 has 16 residues. CDR3 bases: TGTGCCAGCTCACTTCGGACAGCTAGCCGTAGCTATGGCTACACCTTC. Its translation: CASSLRTASRSYGYTF.

The rearrangement uses TRBV27 and TRBJ2-7; TRBD1 matches 7 bases. This CDR3 has 14 amino acids. The germline V gene encodes CDR1 MNHEY and CDR2 SMNVEV (reference sequence). Trimming removed 5 bases from V and 2 bases from J; junction bases left unmatched: 6. CDR3 DNA sequence: TGTGCCAGCAGTACCGTGCAGGGGGCCTACGAGCAGTACTTC. Translation gives CASSTVQGAYEQYF.

The chain links TRBV21-1 to TRBJ1-3. TRBV21-1 is shown as a pseudogene. This CDR3 is built from 15 residues. The CDR3 coding sequence is TGTGCCAGCAGGGCCGACGGGAGCTCTGGAAACACCATATATTTT. It translates to CASRADGSSGNTIYF.

In its sample, this clone was seen once. This rearrangement joins TRBV6-1 to TRBJ2-7; TRBD1 matches 7 bases. CDR3 length: 13 residues. Trimming removed 11 bases from V and 1 base from J; junction bases left unmatched: 8. CDR1 and CDR2 from the germline V gene are MNHNS and SASEGT. CDR3 bases: TGTGCCGTTACAGGGGTTGAATCCTACGAGCAGTACTTC. Protein product: CAVTGVESYEQYF.

J is TRBJ2-7 and V is TRBV2; tentatively, D is TRBD1 (6 bases). CDR1 SNHLY and CDR2 FYNNEI come from the germline V gene. V was shortened by 8 bases and J by 6 bases, with 11 bases between the two germline ends. This CDR3 comprises 11 residues. CDR3 nucleotides: TGTGCCAGCCAGGGGCCTGGCGAGCAGTACTTC. Translated: CASQGPGEQYF.

The CDR3 is CASSLGRGANNEQFF. The CDR3 DNA sequence: TGTGCCAGCAGCCTGGGCCGGGGAGCAAACAATGAGCAGTTCTTC. The rearrangement joins TRBV7-9 to TRBJ2-1; tentative D call: TRBD2 (5 bases). Germline V gives CDR1 SEHNR, CDR2 FQNEAQ (reference sequence). This CDR3 comprises 15 residues. The ends were cut back, 5 bases at V and 5 bases at J, with 16 bases in the middle.

This clone was detected a few times. This chain uses TRBV15 with TRBJ1-5; D not certain. CDR3 length: 16 residues. CDR1 and CDR2 from the germline V gene are LNHNV and YYDKDF (reference sequence). The ends were cut back, 1 base at V and 2 bases at J, with 12 bases in the middle. CDR3 residues: CATSRASVGGNQPQHF. The CDR3 bases are TGTGCCACCAGCAGAGCGAGTGTAGGAGGCAATCAGCCCCAGCATTTT.

This clone came up once. The chain joins TRBV11-2 to TRBJ2-7; 7 positions match TRBD2. Trimming removed 4 bases from V and 5 bases from J; junction bases left unmatched: 11. Germline V gene lookup returns CDR1 SGHAT and CDR2 FQNNGV. This CDR3 has 15 residues. The CDR3 nucleotides read TGTGCCAGCAGCTCGGAAGAGCGGGATCTGCACGAGCAGTACTTC. Protein sequence: CASSSEERDLHEQYF.

Only one count was recorded for this clone. The rearrangement links TRBV7-2 to TRBJ2-7; 7 nucleotides agree with TRBD2. Trimming cost V 6 bases and J 4 bases; bases outside gene matches: 12. Germline CDR1 reads SGHTA; CDR2 reads FQGNSA. The CDR3 contains 15 residues. The chain's CDR3 is CASRKAPAGYYEQYF. The CDR3 coding sequence is TGTGCCAGCAGAAAAGCGCCAGCGGGGTATTACGAGCAGTACTTC.

This clone has more than one count but fewer than ten. V usage is TRBV28 and J usage is TRBJ2-7; 9 bases line up with TRBD1. The germline V gene has CDR1 MDHEN and CDR2 SYDVKM. V was clipped by 2 bases and J by 7 bases; unmatched bases: 9. The CDR3 is 15 residues long. The CDR3: CASSLARTGVGEQYF. The CDR3 DNA reads as TGTGCCAGCAGTTTAGCGAGGACAGGGGTAGGTGAGCAGTACTTC.